This is a list of T cell receptor beta chains from one sample in a study of blood T cell repertoires in COVID-19. Using immunoSEQ multiplex PCR, the repertoire was profiled, and TCRdb retains in-frame clones only, with some absent. Among some 80,000 clones listed, roughly nine tenths were seen once. Sequencing was performed on peripheral blood. All receptors come from a human donor in a cohort sampled during active COVID-19. The CDR3 runs from the conserved cysteine through the conserved F or W. D genes are given only for firm matches. Size is omitted from some rows. Given values are once, few, many or a class for expanded clones.

>TRBJ2-6|TRBV5-4|.|.
CASSLGGGGANVLTF
TGTGCCAGCAGCTTGGGGGGCGGTGGGGCCAACGTCCTGACTTTC
>TRBJ2-2|TRBV7-8|.|TRBD2
CASSLLAGETGELFF
TGTGCCAGCAGCTTACTAGCGGGAGAGACCGGGGAGCTGTTTTTT
>TRBJ2-7|TRBV20-1|.|.
CSANEAGTGSYEQYF
TGCAGTGCTAATGAGGCGGGAACGGGATCCTACGAGCAGTACTTC
>TRBJ2-7|TRBV7-9|.|TRBD1
CASSLGLQGQGSYEQYF
TGTGCCAGCAGCTTAGGCCTCCAGGGACAGGGGTCCTACGAGCAGTACTTC
>TRBJ2-1|TRBV28|.|TRBD2
CASRLHQRETNEQFF
TGTGCCAGCAGGCTCCACCAGCGGGAGACCAATGAGCAGTTCTTC
>TRBJ1-1|TRBV12-3/TRBV12-4|.|.
CASSLGPNTEAFF
TGTGCCAGCAGTTTAGGGCCGAACACTGAAGCTTTCTTT
>TRBJ2-2|TRBV6-6|.|TRBD2
CASSPSGRNTGELFF
TGTGCCAGCAGTCCTAGCGGACGTAACACCGGGGAGCTGTTTTTT
>TRBJ2-3|TRBV7-9|.|TRBD2
CASSSGLAGGQSDTQYF
TGTGCCAGCAGCTCCGGACTAGCGGGGGGTCAGTCAGATACGCAGTATTTT
>TRBJ2-7|TRBV5-1|.|.
CASSPVGASYEQYF
TGCGCCAGCAGCCCGGTTGGGGCCTCCTACGAGCAGTACTTC
>TRBJ2-3|TRBV4-3|.|.
CASSQDHGGTDTQYF
TGCGCCAGCAGCCAAGATCACGGGGGCACAGATACGCAGTATTTT
>TRBJ2-7|TRBV6-2/TRBV6-3|.|.
CASSPSSYEQYF
TGTGCCAGCAGCCCCAGCTCCTACGAGCAGTACTTC
>TRBJ1-4|TRBV19|.|.
CASSIARSLFF
TGTGCCAGTAGTATAGCGCGGTCACTGTTTTTT
>TRBJ2-7|TRBV14|.|.
CASSQEVRGTYEQYF
TGTGCCAGCAGCCAAGAAGTCAGGGGCACCTACGAGCAGTACTTC
>TRBJ2-2|TRBV25-1|.|.
CASMGLGFRELFF
TGTGCCAGCATGGGACTTGGTTTTCGGGAGCTGTTTTTT
>TRBJ2-6|TRBV27|.|.
CASSSNEETPYSGANVLTF
TGTGCCAGCAGTTCAAACGAAGAGACACCATACTCTGGGGCCAACGTCCTGACTTTC
>TRBJ1-5|TRBV6-2/TRBV6-3|.|.
CASSYALRGTGNPQHF
TGTGCCAGCAGTTACGCGCTCAGGGGAACTGGGAATCCCCAGCATTTT
>TRBJ1-2|TRBV7-2|once|.
CASQRDRSYGYTF
TGTGCCAGCCAGCGCGACAGGAGCTATGGCTACACCTTC
>TRBJ1-3|TRBV6-2/TRBV6-3|.|.
CASSYPSSSGNTIYF
TGTGCCAGCAGTTACCCCTCCTCCTCTGGAAACACCATATATTTT
>TRBJ2-1|TRBV4-1|.|TRBD2
CASSQGTSGGYNEQFF
TGCGCCAGCAGCCAGGGGACTAGCGGGGGTTACAATGAGCAGTTCTTC
>TRBJ2-1|TRBV4-1|.|.
CASSQEVPGDYNEQFF
TGCGCCAGCAGCCAAGAGGTCCCAGGGGACTACAATGAGCAGTTCTTC
>TRBJ2-7|TRBV18|.|TRBD2
CASSSGGGDYEQYF
TGTGCCAGCTCGAGCGGGGGGGGCGACTACGAGCAGTACTTC
>TRBJ2-2|TRBV19|once|.
CASSIADYPNTGELFF
TGTGCCAGTAGTATAGCGGACTATCCGAACACCGGGGAGCTGTTTTTT
>TRBJ2-1|TRBV6-5|.|.
CASSPTGPVNEQFF
TGTGCCAGCAGCCCGACAGGACCCGTTAATGAGCAGTTCTTC
>TRBJ2-6|TRBV3-1/TRBV3-2|.|.
CASSQGAGGPDVLTF
TGTGCCAGCAGCCAAGGGGCAGGGGGGCCAGACGTCCTGACTTTC
>TRBJ2-7|TRBV30|few|TRBD1
CAWSVRDRWNF
TGTGCCTGGAGTGTACGGGACAGGTGGAACTTC
>TRBJ1-6|TRBV3-1/TRBV3-2|.|.
CASSQTGTYNSPLHF
TGTGCCAGCAGCCAGACGGGGACCTATAATTCACCCCTCCACTTT
>TRBJ2-3|TRBV4-2|.|.
CASSPPGGRDTQYF
TGTGCCAGCAGCCCCCCCGGCGGCCGGGATACGCAGTATTTT
>TRBJ2-7|TRBV5-1|.|TRBD1
CASSSSGGLTYEQYF
TGCGCCAGCAGCTCGTCAGGGGGTTTGACCTACGAGCAGTACTTC
>TRBJ1-2|TRBV5-4|few|.
CASSLALGGGYTF
TGTGCCAGCAGCTTGGCGCTGGGAGGGGGCTACACCTTC
>TRBJ2-1|TRBV18|.|TRBD1
CASSRNTGTATYNEQFF
TGTGCCAGCTCACGCAATACCGGGACAGCAACCTACAATGAGCAGTTCTTC
>TRBJ2-3|TRBV6-4|.|TRBD2
CASRSGGGGDTQYF
TGTGCCAGCAGGAGTGGCGGGGGGGGAGATACGCAGTATTTT
>TRBJ2-7|TRBV6-5|.|TRBD1
CASRPDRGRLYEQYF
TGTGCCAGCAGACCCGACAGGGGGCGGCTATACGAGCAGTACTTC
>TRBJ1-5|TRBV7-2|.|.
CASSLDPGTALYSNQPQHF
TGTGCCAGCAGCTTAGACCCCGGGACTGCCCTCTATAGCAATCAGCCCCAGCATTTT
>TRBJ1-1|TRBV9|.|.
CASSAPTGNTEAFF
TGTGCCAGCAGCGCCCCCACAGGGAACACTGAAGCTTTCTTT
>TRBJ2-5|TRBV7-2|.|TRBD2
CASSKGLAGGETQYF
TGTGCCAGCAGCAAGGGACTAGCGGGTGGAGAGACCCAGTACTTC
>TRBJ1-4|TRBV19|.|.
CASRRGRTNEKLFF
TGTGCCAGTAGGCGAGGGAGAACTAATGAAAAACTGTTTTTT
>TRBJ2-7|TRBV5-4|.|TRBD1
CASSLGRQGGSYEQYF
TGTGCCAGCAGCTTGGGGCGACAGGGTGGCTCCTACGAGCAGTACTTC
>TRBJ2-1|TRBV6-5|.|.
CASQRVSYNEQFF
TGTGCCAGCCAGCGGGTCTCCTACAATGAGCAGTTCTTC
>TRBJ1-5|TRBV4-3|.|TRBD1
CASSQDGDRYQPQHF
TGCGCCAGCAGCCAAGATGGGGACAGATATCAGCCCCAGCATTTT
>TRBJ2-3|TRBV7-6|.|TRBD2
CASSIPTSGVTDTQYF
TGTGCCAGCAGCATACCGACTAGCGGGGTCACAGATACGCAGTATTTT
>TRBJ2-1|TRBV19|.|TRBD2
CASSRRSGRAMGEFF
TGTGCCAGTAGTAGACGCAGCGGGAGGGCCATGGGTGAGTTCTTC